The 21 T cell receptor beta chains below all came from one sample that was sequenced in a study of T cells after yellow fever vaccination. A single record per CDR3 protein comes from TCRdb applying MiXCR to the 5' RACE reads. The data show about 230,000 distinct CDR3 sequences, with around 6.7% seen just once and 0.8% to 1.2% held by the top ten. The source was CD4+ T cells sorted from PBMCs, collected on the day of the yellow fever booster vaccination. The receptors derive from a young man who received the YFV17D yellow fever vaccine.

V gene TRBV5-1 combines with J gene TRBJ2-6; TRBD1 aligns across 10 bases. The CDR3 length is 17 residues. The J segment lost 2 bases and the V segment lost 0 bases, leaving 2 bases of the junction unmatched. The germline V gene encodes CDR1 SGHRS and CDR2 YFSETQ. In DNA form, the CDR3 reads TGCGCCAGCAGCTTGGCCGGGACAGGGGCTGGGGCCAACGTCCTGACTTTC. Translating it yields CASSLAGTGAGANVLTF.

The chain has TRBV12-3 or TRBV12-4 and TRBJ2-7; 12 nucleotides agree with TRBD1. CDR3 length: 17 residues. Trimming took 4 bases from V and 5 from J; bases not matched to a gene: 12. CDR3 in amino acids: CASSSYPGTGGANEQYF. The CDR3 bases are TGTGCCAGCAGTTCCTACCCCGGGACAGGGGGCGCGAACGAGCAGTACTTC.

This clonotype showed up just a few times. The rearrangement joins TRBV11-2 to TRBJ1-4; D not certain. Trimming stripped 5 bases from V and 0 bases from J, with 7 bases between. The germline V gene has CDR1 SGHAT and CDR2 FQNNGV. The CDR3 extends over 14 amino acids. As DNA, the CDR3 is TGTGCCAGCAGCAGGACTCCAACTAATGAAAAACTGTTTTTT. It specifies CASSRTPTNEKLFF.

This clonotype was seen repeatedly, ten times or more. CDR3 sequence reads: CASRDRDRSYEQYF. CDR3 coding DNA: TGTGCCAGCAGAGACCGGGACAGGTCCTACGAGCAGTACTTC. The chain links TRBV12-3 or TRBV12-4 to TRBJ2-7; TRBD1 aligns across 8 bases. This CDR3 comprises 14 residues. J lost 1 base, V lost 6 bases, and 5 bases had no gene match.

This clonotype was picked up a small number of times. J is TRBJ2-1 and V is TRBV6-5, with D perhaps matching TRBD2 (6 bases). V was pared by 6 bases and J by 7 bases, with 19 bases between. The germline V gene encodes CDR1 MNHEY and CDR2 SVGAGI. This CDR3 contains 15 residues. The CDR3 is CASSRPSVTTNEQFF. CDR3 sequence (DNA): TGTGCCAGCAGCCGACCTAGCGTCACCACAAATGAGCAGTTCTTC.

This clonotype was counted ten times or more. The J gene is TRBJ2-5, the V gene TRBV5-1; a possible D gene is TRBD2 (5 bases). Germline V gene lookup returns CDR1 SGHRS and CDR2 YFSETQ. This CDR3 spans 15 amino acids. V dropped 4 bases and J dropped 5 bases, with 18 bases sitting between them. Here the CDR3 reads CASSPGSLASETQYF. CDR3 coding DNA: TGCGCCAGCAGCCCGGGGAGCCTAGCTAGCGAGACCCAGTACTTC.

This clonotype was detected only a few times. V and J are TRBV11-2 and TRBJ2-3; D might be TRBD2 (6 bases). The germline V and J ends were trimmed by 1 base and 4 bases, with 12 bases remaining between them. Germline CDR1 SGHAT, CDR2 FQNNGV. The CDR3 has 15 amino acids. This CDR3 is CASSLAAGIPDTQYF. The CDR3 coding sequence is TGTGCCAGCAGCTTAGCGGCGGGAATCCCAGATACGCAGTATTTT.

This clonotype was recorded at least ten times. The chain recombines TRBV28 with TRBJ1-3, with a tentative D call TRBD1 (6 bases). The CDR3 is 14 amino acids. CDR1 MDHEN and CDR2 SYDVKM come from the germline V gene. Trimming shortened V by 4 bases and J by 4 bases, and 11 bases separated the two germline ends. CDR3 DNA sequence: TGTGCCAGCAGTTCCGGGCAGGGGGGAAACACCATATATTTT. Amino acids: CASSSGQGGNTIYF. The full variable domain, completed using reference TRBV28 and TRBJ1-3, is DVKVTQSSRYLVKRTGEKVFLECVQDMDHENMFWYRQDPGLGLRLIYFSYDVKMKEKGDIPEGYSVSREKKERFSLILESASTNQTSMYLCASSSGQGGNTIYFGEGSWLTVV.

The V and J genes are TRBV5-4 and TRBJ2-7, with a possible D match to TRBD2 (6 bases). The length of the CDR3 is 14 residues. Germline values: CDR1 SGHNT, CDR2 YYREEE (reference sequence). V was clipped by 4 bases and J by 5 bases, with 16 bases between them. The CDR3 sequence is CASSPGTPPNEQYF. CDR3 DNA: TGTGCCAGCAGCCCCGGGACTCCTCCGAACGAGCAGTACTTC.

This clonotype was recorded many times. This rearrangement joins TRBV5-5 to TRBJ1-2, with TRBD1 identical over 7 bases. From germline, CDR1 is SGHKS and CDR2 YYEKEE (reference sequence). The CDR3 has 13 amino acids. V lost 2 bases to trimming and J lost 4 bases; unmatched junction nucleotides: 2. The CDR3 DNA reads TGTGCCAGCAGCTTACAGGGGACCTATGGCTACACCTTC. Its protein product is CASSLQGTYGYTF.

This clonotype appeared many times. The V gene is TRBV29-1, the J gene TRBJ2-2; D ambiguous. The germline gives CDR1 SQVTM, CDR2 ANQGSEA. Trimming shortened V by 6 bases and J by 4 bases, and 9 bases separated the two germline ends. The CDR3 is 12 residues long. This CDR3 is CSVSKGTGELFF. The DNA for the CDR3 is TGCAGCGTCTCGAAGGGCACCGGGGAGCTGTTTTTT.

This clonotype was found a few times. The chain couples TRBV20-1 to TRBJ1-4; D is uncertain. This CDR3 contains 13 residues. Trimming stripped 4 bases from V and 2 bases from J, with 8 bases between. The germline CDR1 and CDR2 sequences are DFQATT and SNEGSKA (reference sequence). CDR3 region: CSANPGTNEKLFF. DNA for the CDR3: TGCAGTGCTAACCCCGGGACTAATGAAAAACTGTTTTTT.

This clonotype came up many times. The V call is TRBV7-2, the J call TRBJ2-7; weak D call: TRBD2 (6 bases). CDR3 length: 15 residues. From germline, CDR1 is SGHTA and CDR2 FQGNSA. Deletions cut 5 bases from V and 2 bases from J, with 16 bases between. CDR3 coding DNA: TGTGCCAGCAGCCCAAGACTAGGCGCTCCCTACGAGCAGTACTTC. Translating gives CASSPRLGAPYEQYF.

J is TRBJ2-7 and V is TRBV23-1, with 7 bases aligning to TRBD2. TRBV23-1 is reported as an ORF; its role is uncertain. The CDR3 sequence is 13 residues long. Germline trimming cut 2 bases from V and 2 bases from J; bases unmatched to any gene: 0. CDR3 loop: CASSQGGAYEQYF. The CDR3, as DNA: TGCGCCAGCAGTCAAGGGGGGGCCTACGAGCAGTACTTC.

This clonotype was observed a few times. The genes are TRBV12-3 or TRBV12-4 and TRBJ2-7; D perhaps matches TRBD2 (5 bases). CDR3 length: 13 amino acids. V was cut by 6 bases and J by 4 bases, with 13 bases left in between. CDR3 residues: CASSTLGGYEQYF. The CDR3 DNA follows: TGTGCCAGCAGCACCCTTGGCGGGTACGAGCAGTACTTC.

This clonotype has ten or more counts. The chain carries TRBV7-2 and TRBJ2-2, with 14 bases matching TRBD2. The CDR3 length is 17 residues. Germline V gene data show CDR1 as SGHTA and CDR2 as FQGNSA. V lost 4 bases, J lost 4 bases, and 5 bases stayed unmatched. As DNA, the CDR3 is TGTGCCAGCAGCTCGACTAGCGGGAGGGCCCTCACCGGGGAGCTGTTTTTT. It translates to CASSSTSGRALTGELFF.

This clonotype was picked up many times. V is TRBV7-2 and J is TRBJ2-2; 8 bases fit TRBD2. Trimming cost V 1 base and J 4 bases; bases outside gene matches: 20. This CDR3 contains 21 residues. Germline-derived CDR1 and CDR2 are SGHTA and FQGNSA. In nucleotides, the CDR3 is TGTGCCAGCAGCTTAGGGCGGACTTCTCTGGTGGGTAGCGGGGTCACCGGGGAGCTGTTTTTT. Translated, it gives CASSLGRTSLVGSGVTGELFF. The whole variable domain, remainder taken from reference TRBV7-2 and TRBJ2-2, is GAGVSQSPSNKVTEKGKDVELRCDPISGHTALYWYRQSLGQGLEFLIYFQGNSAPDKSGLPSDRFSAERTGGSVSTLTIQRTQQEDSAVYLCASSLGRTSLVGSGVTGELFFGEGSRLTVL.

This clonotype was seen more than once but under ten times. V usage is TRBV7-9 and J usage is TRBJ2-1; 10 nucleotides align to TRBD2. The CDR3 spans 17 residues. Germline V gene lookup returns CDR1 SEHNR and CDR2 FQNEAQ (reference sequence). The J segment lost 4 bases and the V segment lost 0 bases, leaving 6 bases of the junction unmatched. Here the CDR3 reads CASSLARLAGVYNEQFF. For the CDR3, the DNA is TGTGCCAGCAGCTTAGCGCGGCTAGCGGGAGTGTACAATGAGCAGTTCTTC.

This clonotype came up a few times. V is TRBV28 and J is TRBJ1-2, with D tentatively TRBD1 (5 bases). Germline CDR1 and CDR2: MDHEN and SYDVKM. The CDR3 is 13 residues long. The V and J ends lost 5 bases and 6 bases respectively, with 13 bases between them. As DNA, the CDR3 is TGTGCCAGCAGTCGGGACCCCCTCAATGGCTACACCTTC. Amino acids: CASSRDPLNGYTF.

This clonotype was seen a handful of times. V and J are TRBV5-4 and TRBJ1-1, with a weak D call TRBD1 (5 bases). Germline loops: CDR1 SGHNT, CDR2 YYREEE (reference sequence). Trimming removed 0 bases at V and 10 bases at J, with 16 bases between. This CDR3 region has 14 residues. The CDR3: CASSLDRNSWTAFF. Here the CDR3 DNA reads TGTGCCAGCAGCTTGGACAGGAATTCCTGGACAGCTTTCTTT.

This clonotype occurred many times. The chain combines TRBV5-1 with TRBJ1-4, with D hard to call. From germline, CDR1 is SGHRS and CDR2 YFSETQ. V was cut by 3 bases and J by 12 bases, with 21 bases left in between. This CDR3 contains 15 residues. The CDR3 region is CASSSYQGPEEELFF. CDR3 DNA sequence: TGCGCCAGCAGCTCCTACCAAGGACCCGAAGAGGAACTGTTTTTT.